The rows below give T cell receptor beta chains drawn from one sample of a study of cytomegalovirus exposure and HLA in healthy donors. Only in-frame clones appear in the TCRdb table, and some are missing; sequencing was by immunoSEQ multiplex PCR. Seen here are 100,000 to 150,000 clones, approximately 88% observed once, and the top ten hold 1.5% to 2%. Sample: PBMCs. Receptors originate from a man in his late teens or twenties in good health and CMV-seronegative. CDR3s include the opening cysteine and the closing phenylalanine or tryptophan. D genes are given only for firm matches. Not every row has a clone size; where given, it reads once, few, many or a size class.

-	TRBJ2-1	TRBV11-3	-	TGTGCCAGCAGCCACCTCCGGGATAATCTATACTACAATGAGCAGTTCTTC	CASSHLRDNLYYNEQFF
-	TRBJ1-5	TRBV19	-	TGTGCCAGTGGGCGGGCTGGCAATCAGCCCCAGCATTTT	CASGRAGNQPQHF
-	TRBJ1-1	TRBV10-1	-	TGCGCCAGCAGTGAGTCCAACAGGGTGAGGACTGAAGCTTTCTTT	CASSESNRVRTEAFF
-	TRBJ2-3	TRBV7-6	-	TGTGCCAGCAGCTTAGAAGGGACTAGCACAGATACGCAGTATTTT	CASSLEGTSTDTQYF
-	TRBJ2-7	TRBV27	-	TGTGCCAGCAGTTTCCTACCCTCCTACGAGCAGTACTTC	CASSFLPSYEQYF
-	TRBJ1-1	TRBV18	-	TGTGCCAGCATCACGGAGGGTACCCCCCCGACGGAAGCTTTCTTT	CASITEGTPPTEAFF
-	TRBJ1-6	TRBV18	TRBD1	TGTGCCAGCTCGGTTCCAAGAGGGGGCAATTCACCCCTCCACTTT	CASSVPRGGNSPLHF
-	TRBJ2-3	TRBV15	TRBD2	TGTGCCACCAGCAGAGTACTAGCGGGTAGCACAGATACGCAGTATTTT	CATSRVLAGSTDTQYF
once	TRBJ2-3	TRBV7-9	TRBD2	TGTGCCAGCAGCTTCCCCCATGCGGGAGGGGTACCAGATACGCAGTATTTT	CASSFPHAGGVPDTQYF
few	TRBJ1-5	TRBV6-1	-	TGTGCCAGCATGGACAGCCTCAATCAGCCCCAGCATTTT	CASMDSLNQPQHF
-	TRBJ2-5	TRBV7-2	-	TGTGCCAGCAGACGTGCTGGGGGCTTCGAGACCCAGTACTTC	CASRRAGGFETQYF
-	TRBJ2-7	TRBV15	-	TGTGCCACCAGCAGAGCCGGGACATTATCCTACGAGCAGTACTTC	CATSRAGTLSYEQYF
-	TRBJ1-4	TRBV5-1	-	TGCGCCAGCAGCTTTTACAGGGCAGATAATGAAAAACTGTTTTTT	CASSFYRADNEKLFF
-	TRBJ1-1	TRBV1	-	TGCACCAGCAGCCAAGGATTGGACAGGACATTAGGTTTTTGGTCAATGAACACTGAAGCTTTCTTT	CTSSQGLDRTLGFWSMNTEAFF
-	TRBJ2-5	TRBV4-1	-	TGCGCCAGCAGCCAAGACCCCATTGGGGCCCAAGAGACCCAGTACTTC	CASSQDPIGAQETQYF
-	TRBJ2-5	TRBV7-6	TRBD2	TGTGCCAGCAGCGAACTAGCGGGTGGGGAGACCCAGTACTTC	CASSELAGGETQYF
-	TRBJ2-1	TRBV27	TRBD2	TGTGCCAGCAGTTGGACGGGAGGGCCAAGGAATGAGCAGTTCTTC	CASSWTGGPRNEQFF
-	TRBJ1-2	TRBV25-1	TRBD1	TGTGCCAGCAGTCGGGACAGGGGGGGTGGCTACACCTTC	CASSRDRGGGYTF
-	TRBJ1-2	TRBV2	TRBD1	TGTGCCAGCAGGGAACAGGGGAGCTATGGCTACACCTTC	CASREQGSYGYTF
-	TRBJ1-1	TRBV29-1	TRBD1	TGCAGCGTTGTGACAGGGGGAGTCGGTGAAGCTTTCTTT	CSVVTGGVGEAFF
-	TRBJ2-1	TRBV6-1	TRBD2	TGTGCCAGCAGTGATGCGAGACTAGCGGGAAATCTCAATGAGCAGTTCTTC	CASSDARLAGNLNEQFF
-	TRBJ1-2	TRBV18	-	TGTGCCAGCTCACCAGGGGACTACTATCTCCCGGGCTACACCTTC	CASSPGDYYLPGYTF
many	TRBJ2-7	TRBV29-1	-	TGCAGCGTTGTCGAGACAGGTAGGAGCCCCGAGCAGTACTTC	CSVVETGRSPEQYF
-	TRBJ2-3	TRBV6-5	-	TGTGCCAGCAGTTGGAGGGGTCGGGATACGCAGTATTTT	CASSWRGRDTQYF
few	TRBJ2-7	TRBV11-2	TRBD2	TGTGCCAGCAGCTCCCTGGGGACTAGCGTCTACGAGCAGTACTTC	CASSSLGTSVYEQYF
-	TRBJ2-7	TRBV6-6	TRBD2	TGTGCCAGTATCGGGACTAGTCTCTACGAGCAGTACTTC	CASIGTSLYEQYF
-	TRBJ1-4	TRBV18	TRBD1	TGTGCCAGCTCATCGGGACAGCTTAATGAAAAACTGTTTTTT	CASSSGQLNEKLFF